What follows are 10 T cell receptor beta chains derived from one specimen sequenced in a study of regulatory T cells in long-lasting Graves disease. Time point noted: newly diagnosed GD, antithyroid drugs for less than 3 months. Scientists built the TCR library using RNA that was extracted from PBMCs. With iRepertoire HTBI primers and Arm-PCR of CDR3 regions, TCR beta libraries were built. One entry per CDR3 protein results from TCRdb running MiXCR on the multiplex PCR reads. The table shows around 450,000 distinct CDR3 sequences, with approximately 16% occurring only once. The sample also formed part of further work on T cells in Graves' hyperthyroidism and ophthalmopathy.

Source: peripheral blood mononuclear cells (PBMCs), taken at new diagnosis, from a patient treated with antithyroid drugs. These receptors originate from a middle-aged woman with Graves disease.

The sample holds many counts of this clonotype. The CDR3 DNA reads TGTGCCAGCAGTGAAGTTATGGTAGGGGGTGGCATGAACACTGAAGCTTTCTTT. This translates into CASSEVMVGGGMNTEAFF. The chain combines TRBV2 with TRBJ1-1, with D maybe TRBD1 (6 bases). This CDR3 spans 18 amino acids. V lost 1 base to trimming and J lost 0 bases, with 18 bases between them. Germline-derived CDR1 and CDR2 are SNHLY and FYNNEI.

This clonotype was detected ten times or more. The V call is TRBV27, the J call TRBJ2-3; 10 bases map to TRBD2. The V and J ends lost 7 bases and 2 bases, in that order; junction bases with no gene match: 12. The CDR3 totals 17 residues. Germline values: CDR1 MNHEY, CDR2 SMNVEV (reference sequence). The DNA for the CDR3 is TGTGCCAGCAACTCAGGGACTAGCGTCACGTCCACAGATACGCAGTATTTT. Translating it yields CASNSGTSVTSTDTQYF.

In its sample, this clonotype was seen a few times. One end of the junction varies from germline; a read error may be responsible. The chain couples TRBV27 to TRBJ1-2; D is perhaps TRBD1 (5 bases). CDR1 and CDR2 from the germline V gene are MNHEY and SMNVEV (reference sequence). This CDR3 is built from 19 residues. The CDR3 region has the DNA TGTGCCAGCAGTTTAAGGCCGGACATTCAGGGCTTGAAGGGATATGGCTGCACCTTC. This sequence encodes CASSLRPDIQGLKGYGCTF.

This clonotype came up many times. The chain carries TRBV30 and TRBJ2-5; D is uncertain. Between the trimmed V and J ends, which lost 0 bases and 2 bases, there was a span of 7 bases. The CDR3 contains 13 residues. Germline V lookup: CDR1 GTSNPN, CDR2 SVGIG (reference sequence). CDR3: CAWSVRIQETQYF. DNA of the CDR3: TGTGCCTGGAGTGTACGGATACAAGAGACCCAGTACTTC.

This clonotype came up many times. This sequence joins TRBV28 and TRBJ2-1; 10 nucleotides match TRBD2. The CDR3 loop spans 15 amino acids. After removal of 5 bases from V and 0 bases from J, the junction contained 1 base not matched to a gene. Germline V lookup: CDR1 MDHEN, CDR2 SYDVKM. CDR3 loop: CASSGTSDSYNEQFF. In DNA, the CDR3 is TGTGCCAGCAGTGGGACTAGCGACTCCTACAATGAGCAGTTCTTC.

This clonotype was observed a handful of times. One end of the junction is discordant with germline, which a read error may explain. The gene calls are TRBV3-1 and TRBJ2-1, with TRBD1 matching over 8 bases. In germline, CDR1 is LGHDT, CDR2 YNNKEL (reference sequence). This CDR3 is 17 amino acids long. CDR3: CAGSPYRVDRVSNEQFF. In DNA form, the CDR3 reads TGTGCCGGCAGCCCCTACCGGGTGGACAGGGTATCCAATGAGCAGTTCTTC.

This clonotype was seen repeatedly, ten times or more. The chain carries TRBV7-2 and TRBJ2-1; weak D call: TRBD1 (6 bases). Germline CDR1 reads SGHTA; CDR2 reads FQGNSA. The CDR3 contains 16 residues. V gave up 1 base and J gave up 7 bases, with 17 bases separating them. For the CDR3, the DNA is TGTGCCAGCAGCTTAGGTGTCAGGGGATTTGGGAATGAGCAGTTCTTC. As protein: CASSLGVRGFGNEQFF.

The chain is built from TRBV27 and TRBJ1-1, with 8 positions matching TRBD1. The CDR3 runs to 14 residues. The V and J ends lost 2 bases and 4 bases, in that order; junction bases with no gene match: 3. Germline V CDR1 and CDR2: MNHEY, SMNVEV (reference sequence). CDR3 DNA sequence: TGTGCCAGCAGTTTAACAGGGGGTGTCACTGAAGCTTTCTTT. It translates to CASSLTGGVTEAFF.

The table lists this clonotype with many counts. The gene calls are TRBV12-5 and TRBJ2-2, with TRBD2 matching over 8 bases. The J segment lost 5 bases and the V segment lost 8 bases, leaving 4 bases of the junction unmatched. CDR3 length: 13 amino acids. CDR1 is LGHNT and CDR2 is FRNRAP in the germline V gene. CDR3 in DNA: TGTGCTAGTCTGGCGGGAGGTACCGGGGAGCTGTTTTTT. It specifies CASLAGGTGELFF.

The rearrangement uses TRBV19 and TRBJ1-4; D is possibly TRBD1 (5 bases). This CDR3 contains 14 residues. In germline, CDR1 is LNHDA, CDR2 SQIVND (reference sequence). Trimming removed 6 bases at V and 7 bases at J, with 15 bases between. CDR3 nucleotide sequence: TGTGCCAGTAGGACAGCCCACTCCGCTGAAAAACTGTTTTTT. It translates to CASRTAHSAEKLFF. The variable domain in full, with the rest retrieved from reference TRBV19 and TRBJ1-4, is DGGITQSPKYLFRKEGQNVTLSCEQNLNHDAMYWYRQDPGQGLRLIYYSQIVNDFQKGDIAEGYSVSREKKESFPLTVTSAQKNPTAFYLCASRTAHSAEKLFFGSGTQLSVL.